This TCR beta chain was sequenced for a study of CD8+CD57+ T cells in acquired aplastic anemia. Overall study context: Sorting CD4+ and CD8+ cells gave DNA averaging roughly 3.5 ug.

Investigators profiled TCR beta VDJ and CDR3 from genomic DNA template. MiXCR, applied by TCRdb to the reads, yields one record per CDR3 protein. The top ten hold 7% to 9% of the sample, which has 250,000 to 350,000 distinct CDR3 sequences, 45% to 70% seen once. The germline V and J ends were trimmed by 2 bases and 1 base, with 11 bases remaining between them. Germline loops: CDR1 SGHTA, CDR2 FQGNSA. The CDR3 loop spans 15 amino acids. Study results and limitations: Patients and controls turned out to have around 29 CD8+ CDR3 sequences in common. Patients showed no significant difference from controls in CD8+ Simpson's diversity.

In its sample, this clonotype was seen many times. Its cognate antigen is unknown. The sample comprised sorted CD4+, CD8+, or CD8+CD57+ T cells (not recorded which) from PBMCs. The sequence derives from a human donor with severe aplastic anemia or a healthy control (not recorded which). The chain joins TRBV7-2 to TRBJ2-5; the D is unclear. Here the CDR3 DNA reads TGTGCCAGCAGCTTAAGGCCCGGACCCCAAGAGACCCAGTACTTC. The encoded protein is CASSLRPGPQETQYF.